This T cell receptor (beta chain) was obtained from a study of blood T cells in healthy people across ages. At the level of the study: About one barcoded beta molecule per two T cells was captured by template switching. Study conclusions and caveats: There was no known CMV status for donors, so expanded clonotype changes were possibly confounded.

V dropped 8 bases and J dropped 2 bases, with 6 bases sitting between them. Germline loops: CDR1 KGHSH, CDR2 LQKENI. The CDR3 has 11 residues. The sample holds a few counts of this clonotype. Antigen unknown. Sample-barcoded 5' priming and a J-beta primer mix drove a second PCR of about 6 to 12 cycles. A template-switch adaptor that had 12 random nucleotides put a tag on each cDNA molecule. TCRdb redid the calling of the 5' RACE reads with MiXCR, one entry per CDR3 protein. The sample holds around 1,800,000 distinct CDR3 sequences, 35% to 50% seen once. The origin of this receptor is a human donor in good health. Sequencing was carried out using blood. The chain couples TRBV18 to TRBJ2-5; D remains ambiguous. CDR3 nucleotide sequence: TGTGCCAGCGCCTCTCAAGAGACCCAGTACTTC. This sequence encodes CASASQETQYF.